A single sample is the source of the 21 T cell receptor beta chains below, sequenced in a study of cytomegalovirus exposure and HLA in healthy donors. A multiplex PCR was run with 60 Vbeta primers and 13 Jbeta primers. This table comes from immunoSEQ multiplex PCR, and its TCRdb copy is limited to in-frame clones, with some not included. In the table there are about 140,000 clones, about three quarters of which are singletons. Material: PBMCs. The receptors derive from a man aged 40-49 years in good health and CMV-seropositive.

V usage is TRBV13 and J usage is TRBJ2-1, with a weak D call TRBD1 (6 bases). The CDR3 runs to 17 residues. CDR1 PRHDT and CDR2 FYEKMQ come from the germline V gene (reference sequence). Trimming cost V 5 bases and J 0 bases, with 17 bases left between them. CDR3: CASSPARGISSYNEQFF. The CDR3 DNA reads TGTGCCAGCAGCCCGGCGAGGGGGATTAGCTCCTACAATGAGCAGTTCTTC.

The genes are TRBV15 and TRBJ1-3, with D possibly TRBD1 on 5 matching bases. The CDR3 is 15 amino acids. V gave up 1 base and J gave up 0 bases, with 7 bases separating them. Germline V gene data show CDR1 as LNHNV and CDR2 as YYDKDF (reference sequence). The CDR3 region has the DNA TGTGCCACCAGCAGAGCCGACAGCTCTGGAAACACCATATATTTT. This codes for CATSRADSSGNTIYF.

The chain joins TRBV19 to TRBJ1-5; perhaps TRBD1 as D (5 bases). The germline V gene has CDR1 LNHDA and CDR2 SQIVND (reference sequence). The CDR3 extends over 16 amino acids. V gave up 5 bases and J gave up 7 bases, with 21 bases separating them. The CDR3 here is CASSAHLLKDTQPQHF. The DNA for the CDR3 is TGTGCCAGTAGTGCCCACTTACTTAAGGACACACAGCCCCAGCATTTT.

The V gene is TRBV6-1, the J gene TRBJ1-1; D is ambiguous. Looked up from germline, CDR1 is MNHNS and CDR2 is SASEGT. With 3 bases removed from V and 0 bases from J, the gap between germline ends came to 20 bases. The CDR3 contains 18 residues. CDR3 sequence (DNA): TGTGCCAGCAGTGAGGGGAGAGGGAGCGGGTCATTGAACACTGAAGCTTTCTTT. Translating gives CASSEGRGSGSLNTEAFF.

This clone was detected only a few times. The CDR3 DNA reads as TGCGCCAGCAGCTTAACCGGGACAGCGCTTAGCTCTGGAAACACCATATATTTT. The encoded protein is CASSLTGTALSSGNTIYF. V usage is TRBV5-1 and J usage is TRBJ1-3, with TRBD1 matching 7 bases. The germline V gene encodes CDR1 SGHRS and CDR2 YFSETQ. The CDR3 contains 18 residues. Trimming removed 2 bases from V and 0 bases from J; junction bases left unmatched: 11.

This clone was seen a single time. J is TRBJ2-1 and V is TRBV29-1; D uncertain. Trimming left V 2 bases short and J 4 bases short, with 6 bases between. Germline CDR1 reads SQVTM; CDR2 reads ANQGSEA. The CDR3 sequence is 12 residues long. CDR3 coding DNA: TGCAGCGTTGAACCCGGGTACAATGAGCAGTTCTTC. Its translation is CSVEPGYNEQFF.

V and J are TRBV7-6 and TRBJ2-5; maybe TRBD2 (6 bases). Germline V lookup: CDR1 SGHVS, CDR2 FNYEAQ. Trimming shortened V by 5 bases and J by 8 bases, and 18 bases separated the two germline ends. CDR3 length equals 14 residues. This CDR3 is CASSTREVVITQYF. In DNA form, the CDR3 reads TGTGCCAGCAGCACAAGGGAGGTGGTCATAACCCAGTACTTC.

This sequence joins TRBV11-3 and TRBJ1-2; 7 bases are a match to TRBD1. The CDR3 contains 14 residues. Germline V CDR1 and CDR2: SGHNT, YENEEA. V shed 5 bases and J 6 bases; nucleotides not matched to a gene: 9. The CDR3 nucleotides are TGTGCCAGCAGCCACCGAGACAGGGCGGATGGCTACACCTTC. This codes for CASSHRDRADGYTF.

This chain connects TRBV5-1 to TRBJ2-1, with TRBD1 identical over 8 bases. The germline CDR1 and CDR2 sequences are SGHRS and YFSETQ. The J segment lost 0 bases and the V segment lost 8 bases, leaving 4 bases of the junction unmatched. The CDR3 runs 14 residues. The CDR3 here is CASRTGSSYNEQFF. The CDR3, as DNA: TGCGCCAGTAGGACAGGGAGCTCCTACAATGAGCAGTTCTTC. The variable domain in full, with the rest retrieved from reference TRBV5-1 and TRBJ2-1, is KAGVTQTPRYLIKTRGQQVTLSCSPISGHRSVSWYQQTPGQGLQFLFEYFSETQRNKGNFPGRFSGRQFSNSRSEMNVSTLELGDSALYLCASRTGSSYNEQFFGPGTRLTVL.

V is TRBV5-6 and J is TRBJ1-1, with 8 bases matching TRBD1. The CDR3 runs 15 residues. In germline, CDR1 is SGHDT, CDR2 YYEEEE. V gave up 4 bases and J gave up 4 bases; unmatched junction bases: 9. The CDR3 nucleotides are TGTGCCAGCAGCGCAGGACAGGGACTTCGCACTGAAGCTTTCTTT. This codes for CASSAGQGLRTEAFF. Filled out from reference TRBV5-6 and TRBJ1-1, the complete variable domain reads DAGVTQSPTHLIKTRGQQVTLRCSPKSGHDTVSWYQQALGQGPQFIFQYYEEEERQRGNFPDRFSGHQFPNYSSELNVNALLLGDSALYLCASSAGQGLRTEAFFGQGTRLTVV.

This chain links TRBV5-4 with TRBJ1-2, with D unresolved. The CDR3 contains 15 residues. Between the trimmed V and J ends, which lost 4 bases and 0 bases, there was a span of 13 bases. Germline V gene sequence: CDR1 SGHNT, CDR2 YYREEE (reference sequence). The CDR3 sequence: CASSEAWISNYGYTF. CDR3 coding DNA: TGTGCCAGCAGCGAGGCGTGGATCTCTAACTATGGCTACACCTTC.

The V call is TRBV11-3, the J call TRBJ2-3, with D possibly matching TRBD1 (5 bases). Trimming took off 3 bases at V and 4 bases at J, with 8 bases between the two ends. The CDR3 is made up of 13 amino acids. The germline V gene has CDR1 SGHNT and CDR2 YENEEA. CDR3 amino acids: CASSFDRADTQYF. The DNA for the CDR3 is TGTGCCAGCAGCTTTGACAGAGCAGATACGCAGTATTTT.

The V and J genes are TRBV5-1 and TRBJ1-3; 9 bases map to TRBD1. Germline CDR1 SGHRS, CDR2 YFSETQ. The CDR3 totals 18 residues. V shed 2 bases, J shed 0 bases, and the junction held 9 bases outside the gene matches. CDR3 in DNA: TGCGCCAGCAGCTTCCGAGCCGGGACAGGGAACTCTGGAAACACCATATATTTT. Translating it yields CASSFRAGTGNSGNTIYF.

This clone turned up a few times. The chain uses TRBV27 and TRBJ2-1, with 10 positions matching TRBD1. The germline gives CDR1 MNHEY, CDR2 SMNVEV (reference sequence). CDR3 length: 14 residues. The ends lost 8 bases at V and 7 bases at J; junction bases unmatched: 8. The CDR3 loop is CASRQGAGVNEQFF. Written as DNA, the CDR3 is TGTGCCAGCCGACAGGGGGCAGGGGTGAATGAGCAGTTCTTC.

The rearrangement links TRBV11-2 to TRBJ2-7; D is undetermined. The CDR3 has 10 amino acids. Germline V lookup: CDR1 SGHAT, CDR2 FQNNGV. Trimming took 4 bases from V and 5 from J, leaving 3 bases between them. The CDR3 nucleotides read TGTGCCAGCAGCTACAACGAGCAGTACTTC. It yields the protein CASSYNEQYF.

The chain recombines TRBV18 with TRBJ2-1, with TRBD1 matching over 7 bases. The CDR3 is made up of 12 amino acids. V gave up 2 bases and J gave up 16 bases; unmatched junction bases: 8. Germline-derived CDR1 and CDR2 are KGHSH and LQKENI. This CDR3 reads CASSPETGQRFF. Written as DNA, the CDR3 is TGTGCCAGCTCACCAGAGACAGGGCAACGATTCTTC.

V and J are TRBV30 and TRBJ1-5; D unresolved. The CDR3 loop spans 15 amino acids. Germline-derived CDR1 and CDR2 are GTSNPN and SVGIG (reference sequence). Trimming cost V 0 bases and J 1 base, with 10 bases left between them. The CDR3, as DNA: TGTGCCTGGAGTGTGGGAGCGAGGAGCAATCAGCCCCAGCATTTT. Its protein product is CAWSVGARSNQPQHF.

The rearrangement uses TRBV6-5 and TRBJ1-2, with 10 bases that match TRBD1. The trim removed 6 bases at V and 2 bases at J, leaving 0 bases unmatched. CDR3 length: 13 residues. Germline V gene data show CDR1 as MNHEY and CDR2 as SVGAGI. CDR3 coding DNA: TGTGCCAGCAGGGGACAGGGGAACTATGGCTACACCTTC. Translated: CASRGQGNYGYTF.

This chain joins TRBV29-1 and TRBJ2-5, with D possibly TRBD2 on 6 matching bases. Per the germline V gene, CDR1 is SQVTM and CDR2 is ANQGSEA. The CDR3 length is 12 residues. Deletions cut 3 bases from V and 11 bases from J, with 16 bases between. The CDR3 region has the DNA TGCAGCGTTGAGGACATAGGGGAGGCGCAGTACTTC. Translated, it gives CSVEDIGEAQYF.

The sample holds a few counts of this clone. The V call is TRBV4-2, the J call TRBJ1-2; D is unresolved. V lost 1 base, J lost 8 bases, and 11 bases lay in between. The germline gives CDR1 LGHNA, CDR2 YNFKEQ. The CDR3 runs to 13 residues. The CDR3, as DNA: TGTGCCAGCAGCCAAGCGGTCCGACAAGGCTACACCTTC. Amino acids: CASSQAVRQGYTF.

This clone was counted a few times. This same CDR3 is encoded by further DNA sequences in the sample. This chain joins TRBV15 and TRBJ2-5; tentative D call: TRBD2 (5 bases). This CDR3 contains 13 residues. Trimming shortened V by 0 bases and J by 4 bases, and 6 bases separated the two germline ends. In germline, CDR1 is LNHNV, CDR2 YYDKDF (reference sequence). For the CDR3, the DNA is TGTGCCACCAGCAGAGATCGGGGAGAGACCCAGTACTTC. It encodes CATSRDRGETQYF.